What follows is one T cell receptor (beta chain) and its context. The antigen is undetermined. Each subset's genomic DNA was shared equally among a number of immunoSEQ plates. Only in-frame clones appear in the TCRdb table, and some are missing; sequencing was by immunoSEQ multiplex PCR. The repertoire holds 2 million to 2.5 million clones, under 95% seen once, with 1.5% to 2% in the top ten. The sample belongs to a study of shared clonotypes between healthy human individuals. As defined, naive CD8 cells were CD45RO-negative and positively selected for CCR7, with terminally differentiated effector memory CD45RA+ cells excluded. Donation came from healthy HIV-negative adults that had no recent acute infections or vaccinations. Study-wide results and caveats: Estimated richness was generally greater in naive than memory subsets. Sequencing depth was expected to affect clonotype sharing among donors.

Sequences were obtained from naive CD8+ T cells from PBMCs. The sequence was obtained from a man between 18 and 35 years old in good health. Some clones in this sample may be carry-over from other donors' samples.

The CDR3 loop reads CASSPRDGEWEQYF. The CDR3 nucleotides read TGTGCCAGCAGCCCCCGGGACGGGGAGTGGGAGCAGTACTTC. This sequence joins TRBV7-9 and TRBJ2-7; D might be TRBD1 or TRBD2, each matching 5 bases. Germline values: CDR1 SEHNR, CDR2 FQNEAQ (reference sequence). The length of the CDR3 is 14 residues. V was cut by 5 bases and J by 7 bases, with 18 bases left in between.